A selection of T cell receptor beta chains follows, all from one sample in a study of technical replicates of blood from several donors. The table came from immunoSEQ multiplex PCR; TCRdb's copy has only in-frame clones and leaves some out. This table holds under 90,000 clones, around 97% found once. Material for sequencing was T cells isolated from PBMCs. The receptors come from a human donor in good health. Each CDR3 is given with its conserved first and last residue. The D gene is left open where the match is weak. Some rows mark clone size as missing; the rest say once, few, many or name a class of expanded clone.

d_call: .
j_call: TRBJ1-1
clone_size: .
v_call: TRBV11-3
cdr3_aa: CASSLRTVTEAFF
cdr3_nt: TGTGCCAGCAGCTTACGGACAGTCACTGAAGCTTTCTTT

d_call: .
j_call: TRBJ1-2
clone_size: .
v_call: TRBV7-2
cdr3_aa: CASSTQGNYGYTF
cdr3_nt: TGTGCCAGCAGCACTCAGGGGAACTATGGCTACACCTTC

d_call: TRBD1
j_call: TRBJ2-1
clone_size: .
v_call: TRBV5-8
cdr3_aa: CASSLSRGRKFF
cdr3_nt: TGTGCCAGCAGCTTGTCCAGGGGGCGAAAGTTCTTC

d_call: TRBD1
j_call: TRBJ1-1
clone_size: .
v_call: TRBV5-1
cdr3_aa: CASSLISLVYGTGGPNTEAFF
cdr3_nt: TGCGCCAGCAGCTTGATTTCTTTGGTATATGGGACAGGGGGCCCAAACACTGAAGCTTTCTTT

d_call: .
j_call: TRBJ2-7
clone_size: .
v_call: TRBV5-4
cdr3_aa: CASSLNYHYEQYF
cdr3_nt: TGTGCCAGCAGCTTGAACTACCACTACGAGCAGTACTTC

d_call: TRBD1
j_call: TRBJ1-2
clone_size: once
v_call: TRBV7-9
cdr3_aa: CASSLGTGLYGYTF
cdr3_nt: TGTGCCAGCAGCCTGGGGACAGGGCTTTATGGCTACACCTTC

d_call: .
j_call: TRBJ1-3
clone_size: .
v_call: TRBV14
cdr3_aa: CASSHSSVSKRLSGNTIYF
cdr3_nt: TGTGCCAGCAGCCATTCGTCGGTCTCAAAGCGCCTCTCTGGAAACACCATATATTTT

d_call: TRBD1
j_call: TRBJ1-1
clone_size: .
v_call: TRBV11-3
cdr3_aa: CASSGQGQGNTEAFF
cdr3_nt: TGTGCCAGCAGCGGACAGGGACAGGGGAACACTGAAGCTTTCTTT

d_call: TRBD1
j_call: TRBJ2-1
clone_size: .
v_call: TRBV7-6
cdr3_aa: CASTLTGNNEQFF
cdr3_nt: TGTGCCAGTACCTTGACAGGGAATAATGAGCAGTTCTTC

d_call: TRBD1
j_call: TRBJ2-4
clone_size: .
v_call: TRBV7-9
cdr3_aa: CASSSRRGQGAKNIQYF
cdr3_nt: TGTGCCAGCAGCTCCCGGCGGGGACAGGGCGCCAAAAACATTCAGTACTTC

d_call: .
j_call: TRBJ1-2
clone_size: .
v_call: TRBV28
cdr3_aa: CASSSNYGYTF
cdr3_nt: TGTGCCAGCAGTTCGAACTATGGCTACACCTTC

d_call: .
j_call: TRBJ2-7
clone_size: .
v_call: TRBV19
cdr3_aa: CASSDDSSRSYEQYF
cdr3_nt: TGTGCCAGTAGCGATGACAGCTCGAGGTCCTACGAGCAGTACTTC

d_call: TRBD2
j_call: TRBJ2-3
clone_size: .
v_call: TRBV19
cdr3_aa: CASSPQRESSTDTQYF
cdr3_nt: TGTGCCAGTAGTCCACAGCGGGAGAGTTCCACAGATACGCAGTATTTT

d_call: TRBD2
j_call: TRBJ2-7
clone_size: .
v_call: TRBV4-1
cdr3_aa: CASSQRTSGRLFEQYF
cdr3_nt: TGCGCCAGCAGCCAACGGACTAGCGGGAGGCTTTTTGAGCAGTACTTC

d_call: .
j_call: TRBJ1-1
clone_size: .
v_call: TRBV7-6
cdr3_aa: CASSFGGRTEAFF
cdr3_nt: TGTGCCAGCAGCTTCGGCGGTCGCACTGAAGCTTTCTTT

d_call: .
j_call: TRBJ1-1
clone_size: .
v_call: TRBV29-1
cdr3_aa: CSVEGGVVNTEAFF
cdr3_nt: TGCAGCGTTGAAGGAGGAGTGGTGAACACTGAAGCTTTCTTT

d_call: .
j_call: TRBJ2-1
clone_size: .
v_call: TRBV5-1
cdr3_aa: CASSLGALDEQFF
cdr3_nt: TGCGCCAGCAGCTTGGGGGCCTTGGATGAGCAGTTCTTC

d_call: .
j_call: TRBJ2-7
clone_size: .
v_call: TRBV19
cdr3_aa: CASSIGRGPYEQYF
cdr3_nt: TGTGCCAGTAGTATTGGGCGGGGTCCCTACGAGCAGTACTTC

d_call: .
j_call: TRBJ1-2
clone_size: .
v_call: TRBV11-2
cdr3_aa: CASSLANRDPVYGYTF
cdr3_nt: TGTGCCAGCAGCTTAGCCAACAGGGATCCGGTCTATGGCTACACCTTC

d_call: TRBD2
j_call: TRBJ2-1
clone_size: .
v_call: TRBV6-5
cdr3_aa: CASSYPTSSGNNEQFF
cdr3_nt: TGTGCCAGCAGTTACCCGACTAGCTCCGGGAACAATGAGCAGTTCTTC

d_call: .
j_call: TRBJ1-3
clone_size: .
v_call: TRBV9
cdr3_aa: CASSPRTVRTIYF
cdr3_nt: TGTGCCAGCAGCCCACGGACAGTTCGCACCATATATTTT

d_call: TRBD1
j_call: TRBJ1-4
clone_size: .
v_call: TRBV5-4
cdr3_aa: CASSAGTGQEKLFF
cdr3_nt: TGTGCCAGCAGCGCAGGGACAGGGCAGGAAAAACTGTTTTTT

d_call: TRBD1
j_call: TRBJ1-2
clone_size: .
v_call: TRBV6-1
cdr3_aa: CASSTDRGYGYTF
cdr3_nt: TGTGCCAGCAGTACGGACAGGGGCTATGGCTACACCTTC

d_call: TRBD1
j_call: TRBJ1-2
clone_size: few
v_call: TRBV6-1
cdr3_aa: CASRAQGANYGYTF
cdr3_nt: TGTGCCAGCAGGGCCCAGGGGGCTAACTATGGCTACACCTTC

d_call: .
j_call: TRBJ2-2
clone_size: .
v_call: TRBV15
cdr3_aa: CATSIPSGELFF
cdr3_nt: TGTGCCACCAGCATTCCGTCTGGGGAGCTGTTTTTT

d_call: .
j_call: TRBJ2-3
clone_size: .
v_call: TRBV5-1
cdr3_aa: CASRPGGWGTDTQYF
cdr3_nt: TGCGCCAGCAGACCAGGGGGGTGGGGCACAGATACGCAGTATTTT

d_call: .
j_call: TRBJ2-5
clone_size: .
v_call: TRBV5-1
cdr3_aa: CASSLGTAGETQYF
cdr3_nt: TGCGCCAGCAGTCTGGGGACAGCGGGAGAGACCCAGTACTTC

d_call: TRBD2
j_call: TRBJ2-1
clone_size: .
v_call: TRBV2
cdr3_aa: CASSQGHRTSGRYNEQFF
cdr3_nt: TGTGCCAGCAGTCAGGGGCATAGGACTAGCGGGAGATACAATGAGCAGTTCTTC

d_call: .
j_call: TRBJ2-7
clone_size: .
v_call: TRBV7-2
cdr3_aa: CASSLVQLATYEQYF
cdr3_nt: TGTGCCAGCAGCTTGGTCCAGCTAGCGACCTACGAGCAGTACTTC

d_call: TRBD1
j_call: TRBJ1-2
clone_size: .
v_call: TRBV2
cdr3_aa: CASTPGQGSYGYTF
cdr3_nt: TGTGCCAGCACCCCGGGACAGGGGTCTTATGGCTACACCTTC

d_call: .
j_call: TRBJ1-1
clone_size: .
v_call: TRBV19
cdr3_aa: CASSRRLTETSEAFF
cdr3_nt: TGTGCCAGTAGTAGACGTCTGACAGAGACCTCTGAAGCTTTCTTT

d_call: TRBD2
j_call: TRBJ2-7
clone_size: .
v_call: TRBV7-9
cdr3_aa: CASRRPLAGGSYEQYF
cdr3_nt: TGTGCCAGCAGGCGCCCCCTAGCGGGAGGCTCCTACGAGCAGTACTTC

d_call: TRBD1
j_call: TRBJ1-1
clone_size: .
v_call: TRBV6-1
cdr3_aa: CASNKRQGNTEAFF
cdr3_nt: TGTGCCAGCAACAAAAGACAGGGGAACACTGAAGCTTTCTTT

d_call: TRBD1
j_call: TRBJ2-1
clone_size: .
v_call: TRBV5-1
cdr3_aa: CASSLDRGQNEQFF
cdr3_nt: TGCGCCAGCAGCTTGGACAGGGGGCAAAATGAGCAGTTCTTC

d_call: .
j_call: TRBJ2-7
clone_size: .
v_call: TRBV9
cdr3_aa: CASSLTVADSYEQYF
cdr3_nt: TGTGCCAGCAGCCTCACCGTAGCGGACTCCTACGAGCAGTACTTC

d_call: .
j_call: TRBJ2-2
clone_size: once
v_call: TRBV4-1
cdr3_aa: CASSQVPQPHSGELFF
cdr3_nt: TGCGCCAGCAGCCAAGTGCCACAGCCTCACTCCGGGGAGCTGTTTTTT

d_call: .
j_call: TRBJ1-1
clone_size: .
v_call: TRBV5-1
cdr3_aa: CASSTGTMSTEAFF
cdr3_nt: TGCGCCAGCAGCACTGGCACTATGAGCACTGAAGCTTTCTTT

d_call: TRBD2
j_call: TRBJ2-1
clone_size: .
v_call: TRBV7-9
cdr3_aa: CASSLASGASSYNEQFF
cdr3_nt: TGTGCCAGCAGCTTAGCTAGCGGGGCAAGCTCCTACAATGAGCAGTTCTTC

d_call: .
j_call: TRBJ2-1
clone_size: .
v_call: TRBV19
cdr3_aa: CASSIWQGNEQFF
cdr3_nt: TGTGCCAGTAGTATTTGGCAGGGCAATGAGCAGTTCTTC

d_call: .
j_call: TRBJ1-3
clone_size: .
v_call: TRBV2
cdr3_aa: CASSEAPNTIYF
cdr3_nt: TGTGCCAGCAGTGAAGCTCCGAACACCATATATTTT

d_call: TRBD2
j_call: TRBJ2-3
clone_size: .
v_call: TRBV19
cdr3_aa: CASSTGLAVKPFTDTQYF
cdr3_nt: TGTGCCAGTAGTACCGGACTAGCCGTTAAACCCTTCACAGATACGCAGTATTTT

d_call: .
j_call: TRBJ2-1
clone_size: .
v_call: TRBV19
cdr3_aa: CASSTRTYNEQFF
cdr3_nt: TGTGCCAGTAGTACGAGAACCTACAATGAGCAGTTCTTC

d_call: TRBD1
j_call: TRBJ1-2
clone_size: .
v_call: TRBV27
cdr3_aa: CASSNQGAGRGYTF
cdr3_nt: TGTGCCAGCAGTAATCAGGGGGCGGGCCGGGGCTACACCTTC

d_call: TRBD2
j_call: TRBJ2-1
clone_size: .
v_call: TRBV10-3
cdr3_aa: CAIRLAGAYNEQFF
cdr3_nt: TGTGCCATCAGGCTAGCGGGGGCCTACAATGAGCAGTTCTTC

d_call: TRBD2
j_call: TRBJ2-7
clone_size: .
v_call: TRBV19
cdr3_aa: CASSIGTSAIYEQYF
cdr3_nt: TGTGCCAGTAGTATTGGGACTAGCGCCATCTACGAGCAGTACTTC

d_call: .
j_call: TRBJ1-6
clone_size: .
v_call: TRBV5-1
cdr3_aa: CASSLGGYSSYNSPLHF
cdr3_nt: TGCGCCAGCAGCTTGGGCGGGTATAGCTCCTATAATTCACCCCTCCACTTT